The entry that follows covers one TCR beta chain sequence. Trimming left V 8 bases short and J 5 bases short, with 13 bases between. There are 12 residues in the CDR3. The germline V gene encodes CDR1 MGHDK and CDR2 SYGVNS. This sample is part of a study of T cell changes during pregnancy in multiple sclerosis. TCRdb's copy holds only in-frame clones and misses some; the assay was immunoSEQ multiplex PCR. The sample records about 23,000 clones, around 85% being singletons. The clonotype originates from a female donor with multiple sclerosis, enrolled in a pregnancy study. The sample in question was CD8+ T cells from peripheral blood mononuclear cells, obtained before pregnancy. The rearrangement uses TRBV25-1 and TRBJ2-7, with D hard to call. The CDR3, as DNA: TGTGCCAGCGCGGCCGGTGCTCACGAGCAGTACTTC. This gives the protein CASAAGAHEQYF.